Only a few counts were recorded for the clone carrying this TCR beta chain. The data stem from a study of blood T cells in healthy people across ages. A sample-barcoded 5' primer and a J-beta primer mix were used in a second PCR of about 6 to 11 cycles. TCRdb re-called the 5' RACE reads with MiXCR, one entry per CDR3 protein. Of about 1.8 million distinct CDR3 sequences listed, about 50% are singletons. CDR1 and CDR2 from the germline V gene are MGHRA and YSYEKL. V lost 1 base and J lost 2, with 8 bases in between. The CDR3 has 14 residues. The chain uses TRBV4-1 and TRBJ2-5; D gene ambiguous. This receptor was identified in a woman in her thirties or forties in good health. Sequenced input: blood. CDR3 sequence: CASSQVVQQETQYF. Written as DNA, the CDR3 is TGCGCCAGCAGCCAAGTTGTCCAGCAAGAGACCCAGTACTTC.